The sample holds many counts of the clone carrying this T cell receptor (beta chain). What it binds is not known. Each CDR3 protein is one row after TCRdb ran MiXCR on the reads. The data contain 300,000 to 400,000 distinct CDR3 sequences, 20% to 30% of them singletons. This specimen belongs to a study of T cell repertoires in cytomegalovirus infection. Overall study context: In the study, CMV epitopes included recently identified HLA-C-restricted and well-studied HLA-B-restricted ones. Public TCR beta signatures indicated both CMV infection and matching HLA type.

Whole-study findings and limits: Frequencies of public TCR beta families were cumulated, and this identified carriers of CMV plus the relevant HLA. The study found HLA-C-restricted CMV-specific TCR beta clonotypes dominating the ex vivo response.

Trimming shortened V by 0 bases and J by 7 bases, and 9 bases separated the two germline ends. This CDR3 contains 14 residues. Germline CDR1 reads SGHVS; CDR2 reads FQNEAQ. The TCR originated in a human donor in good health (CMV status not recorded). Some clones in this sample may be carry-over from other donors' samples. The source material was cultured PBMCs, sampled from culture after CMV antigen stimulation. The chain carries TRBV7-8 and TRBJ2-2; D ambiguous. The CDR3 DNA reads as TGTGCCAGCAGCTTAGCGGGCCCCGACGGGGAGCTGTTTTTT. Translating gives CASSLAGPDGELFF. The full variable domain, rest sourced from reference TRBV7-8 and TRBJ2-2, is GAGVSQSPRYKVAKRGQDVALRCDPISGHVSLFWYQQALGQGPEFLTYFQNEAQLDKSGLPSDRFFAERPEGSVSTLKIQRTQQEDSAVYLCASSLAGPDGELFFGEGSRLTVL.